This TCR beta chain was recovered during a study of blood T cell repertoires in COVID-19 (dated by TCRdb to about 2020). Context from the whole study: The collaborator samples originated in the United States, Italy and Spain and spanned the acute and convalescent phases of COVID-19. The material from the prospective study consisted of cDNA or gDNA derived from T cells, B-cell-depleted T cells, or PBMCs. The dataset comprised deeply sampled blood TCRbeta repertoires from subjects exposed to, actively infected with, or recovered from COVID-19. The repertoires were released in a freely available public database meant as a resource for research on the immune response to SARS-CoV-2. The samples were drawn from two sources: the first 160 participants of the ongoing ImmuneRACE study, and 1,000 to 1,500 subjects contributed by 6 global collaborators. Sample metadata almost always included a de-identified subject ID, COVID-19 status, age in years and sex. Where available, HLA class I and class II types were obtained from metadata supplied by the sample provider rather than from assay-based typing.

Worth noting for this clone: The specificity of this receptor is unknown. No base qualities exist here, and no much larger clone lies one base off it.

At one collaborating source in Seattle, patients were enrolled during active infection and were followed longitudinally through the course of disease. Collaborating institutions collected whole blood in K2EDTA tubes following their own protocols. For TCRbeta analysis, collaborators shipped samples in one of three forms: frozen whole blood, isolated PBMCs, or DNA extracted from either of those sample types. Broad study findings and their caveats: How much clinical and demographic metadata was included differed by source and by participant, and the metadata was provided uncurated.

The immunoSEQ Assay, a bias-controlled multiplex PCR, was used to amplify TCRbeta CDR3 regions from genomic DNA. The paper's processing steps were these. The number of nucleated cells in each sample was estimated by amplification of reference gene primers within the assay. To quantify the absolute abundance of each unique TCRbeta CDR3 rearrangement, sequence reads were collapsed and filtered. For each sample, productive Simpson clonality was calculated as the square root of Simpson's diversity index over productive rearrangements. As stored in TCRdb, this immuneACCESS dataset retains in-frame rearrangements with V and J assigned. A fraction of the clones does not appear; measured against another copy, unresolved V genes explain less than half of the discrepancy, and the remainder lacks a known reason. The V and J calls and clone size are taken from that table; D and trimming were inferred from the DNA. The sample records around 310,000 clones, around 90% of which are singletons. The ten largest clonotypes hold approximately 0.98% of the sample.

Inclusive of the bounding cysteine and phenylalanine, the CDR3 is 13 residues long. Only CDR3 DNA remains: 39 bases, in frame from the first base. Trimmed from V: 6 bases; trimmed from J: 6 bases; junction bases lacking a gene match: 5. For CDR1 and CDR2, the germline V gene (reference sequence) lists MNHEY and SMNVEV. Rearrangement joined TRBV27 to TRBJ2-1; 7 central bases correspond to TRBD1. This TCR was recovered from a woman in her thirties or forties with COVID-19, enrolled during active disease. Sequencing was done on a sample of peripheral blood. CDR3 sequence: CASRYRGRNEQFF. DNA sequence: TGTGCCAGCAGGTACAGGGGCCGCAATGAGCAGTTCTTC.